Listed here are 23 T cell receptor beta chains from one sample, sequenced in a study of blood T cells in healthy people across ages. Combining a sample-barcoded 5' primer with a J-beta primer mix, a second PCR ran for about 7 to 11 cycles. MiXCR, run by TCRdb on the 5' RACE reads, gives a single entry per CDR3 protein. The sample carries around 1.5 million distinct CDR3 sequences, 30% to 40% recorded once. The sequencing input was blood. These receptors were taken from a woman in her twenties or thirties in good health.

The chain has TRBV28 and TRBJ2-1; no firm D call. V lost 6 bases, J lost 6 bases, and 9 bases lay in between. Germline lookup yields CDR1 MDHEN and CDR2 SYDVKM. The CDR3 extends over 12 amino acids. The CDR3 loop is CASSSSRNEQFF. DNA of the CDR3: TGTGCCAGCAGCTCCAGTCGCAATGAGCAGTTCTTC.

The rearrangement joins TRBV12-3 or TRBV12-4 to TRBJ1-2; maybe TRBD1 (5 bases). V lost 4 bases and J lost 5, with 11 bases in between. This CDR3 has 13 amino acids. CDR3 sequence (DNA): TGTGCCAGCAGTTACCAGGGTCGGTATGGCTACACCTTC. Its translation: CASSYQGRYGYTF.

This clonotype was found a few times. The V call is TRBV2, the J call TRBJ2-1, with 9 bases identical to TRBD2. The CDR3 is 14 amino acids. Germline V gene lookup returns CDR1 SNHLY and CDR2 FYNNEI. Trimming at V came to 4 bases and at J to 6 bases, leaving 4 bases not matched to a gene. The CDR3 here is CASSGLAGTNEQFF. CDR3 coding DNA: TGTGCCAGCAGTGGCCTAGCGGGGACCAATGAGCAGTTCTTC.

As concerns this clonotype: An end of the junction differs from the germline gene, which may be a read error. This rearrangement joins TRBV12-3 or TRBV12-4 to TRBJ2-1; the D gene could be TRBD1 or TRBD2 (6 bases each). The CDR3 extends over 12 amino acids. CDR3 nucleotides: TGTGCCAACAGTTTAGGGGGGATTGAGCAGTTCTTC. It codes for CANSLGGIEQFF.

CDR3 coding DNA: TGTGCCAGCAGCTTAAGACAGGGGGCCGGATATACGCAGTATTTT. Amino acids: CASSLRQGAGYTQYF. The chain combines TRBV13 with TRBJ2-3; 10 bases map to TRBD1. This CDR3 region has 15 residues. Germline V lookup: CDR1 PRHDT, CDR2 FYEKMQ (reference sequence). The V and J ends lost 2 bases and 7 bases, in that order; junction bases with no gene match: 6.

This clonotype was seen a handful of times. DNA for the CDR3: TGCAGTGCTAGAGAAAGGGGGTCACCCACCGGGGAGCTGTTTTTT. Translating gives CSARERGSPTGELFF. The chain uses TRBV20-1 and TRBJ2-2, with D maybe TRBD1 (6 bases). Germline V gene lookup returns CDR1 DFQATT and CDR2 SNEGSKA (reference sequence). Trimming pared 0 bases from V and 4 bases from J, leaving 12 bases between. The length of the CDR3 is 15 residues.

Remarks on this clonotype: This may be a read error, as it is one base from a much larger clone. This rearrangement joins TRBV29-1 to TRBJ2-5, with D possibly matching TRBD1 (6 bases). The end of the DNA fits TRBJ2-7 better, so the J call may be wrong. The CDR3 sequence is 12 residues long. Germline values: CDR1 SQVTM, CDR2 ANQGSEA. CDR3 coding DNA: TGCGGCGTTGAAACAGGGCTCAACGAGCAGTACTTC. Amino acids: CGVETGLNEQYF.

The V gene is TRBV4-1, the J gene TRBJ1-4, with a weak D call TRBD1 (5 bases). With 2 bases removed from V and 6 bases from J, the gap between germline ends came to 16 bases. CDR1 MGHRA and CDR2 YSYEKL come from the germline V gene. The CDR3 consists of 16 residues. The CDR3 protein is CASSQPSRLTDEKLFF. Here the CDR3 DNA reads TGCGCCAGCAGCCAACCTTCTCGACTGACAGATGAAAAACTGTTTTTT.

CDR3 protein: CASSTPGVAHEQYF. The CDR3 DNA follows: TGTGCCAGCAGTACCCCGGGGGTCGCCCACGAGCAGTACTTC. The rearrangement joins TRBV28 to TRBJ2-7; the D gene is possibly TRBD2 (6 bases). Trimming took 5 bases from V and 5 from J, leaving 16 bases between them. Per the germline V gene, CDR1 is MDHEN and CDR2 is SYDVKM. This CDR3 comprises 14 residues.

This sequence joins TRBV2 and TRBJ2-5, with D possibly being TRBD2 (5 bases). The CDR3 extends over 13 amino acids. Germline CDR1 is SNHLY and CDR2 is FYNNEI. V lost 6 bases and J lost 4, with 12 bases in between. The CDR3 region has the DNA TGTGCCAGCAGACCAGCCAGCGGAGAGACCCAGTACTTC. Translating it yields CASRPASGETQYF.

This clonotype turned up a few times. The chain has TRBV14 and TRBJ1-2; no firm D call. Germline V lookup: CDR1 SGHDN, CDR2 FVKESK. The CDR3 sequence is 16 residues long. The germline V and J ends were trimmed by 2 bases and 4 bases, with 17 bases remaining between them. DNA of the CDR3: TGTGCCAGCAGCCAATTCCGGACGGATACTAGCTATGGCTACACCTTC. Encoded protein: CASSQFRTDTSYGYTF.

This clonotype was seen a handful of times. The rearrangement joins TRBV20-1 to TRBJ2-7, with 8 bases identical to TRBD2. The V gene's germline CDR1 is DFQATT and CDR2 SNEGSKA (reference sequence). This CDR3 comprises 12 residues. The junction had 5 bases not matched to a gene; V was cut back by 7 bases and J by 3 bases. CDR3 protein: CSGRLAGYEQYF. Written as DNA, the CDR3 is TGCAGTGGTAGGCTAGCGGGCTACGAGCAGTACTTC.

The genes are TRBV3-1 and TRBJ2-5; TRBD1 is a possible D gene (6 bases). The CDR3 contains 16 residues. The germline V and J ends were trimmed by 0 bases and 4 bases, with 15 bases remaining between them. CDR1 LGHDT and CDR2 YNNKEL come from the germline V gene (reference sequence). CDR3: CASSQDSGRGRETQYF. In nucleotides, the CDR3 is TGTGCCAGCAGCCAAGATTCGGGCAGGGGAAGAGAGACCCAGTACTTC.

This clonotype was observed many times. This chain links TRBV29-1 with TRBJ2-3; the match to TRBD2 covers 8 bases. Germline CDR1 and CDR2: SQVTM and ANQGSEA. The CDR3 sequence is 14 residues long. V lost 6 bases and J lost 1; bases outside the gene matches: 6. CDR3 sequence: CSVTGREGTDTQYF. CDR3 nucleotide sequence: TGCAGCGTCACTGGGCGGGAGGGCACAGATACGCAGTATTTT.

In its sample, this clonotype was seen a few times. The V call is TRBV28, the J call TRBJ2-3; 8 bases map to TRBD2. V dropped 4 bases and J dropped 6; count of bases not matched to a gene: 15. CDR1 MDHEN and CDR2 SYDVKM come from the germline V gene. The CDR3 contains 17 residues. Here the CDR3 DNA reads TGTGCCAGCAGTTCCATTGGCGGGAGGAACCGGTGGGATACGCAGTATTTT. It yields the protein CASSSIGGRNRWDTQYF.

This chain links TRBV20-1 with TRBJ2-1, with D possibly being TRBD2 (6 bases). Trimming removed 4 bases at V and 2 bases at J, with 15 bases between. There are 15 residues in the CDR3. The germline gives CDR1 DFQATT, CDR2 SNEGSKA (reference sequence). Here the CDR3 reads CSAKAAGRPYNEQFF. CDR3 DNA sequence: TGCAGTGCTAAGGCTGCGGGGCGCCCCTACAATGAGCAGTTCTTC.

The chain employs TRBV4-1 and TRBJ1-1; D uncertain. This CDR3 contains 14 residues. The V and J ends lost 0 bases and 11 bases respectively, with 16 bases between them. From germline, CDR1 is MGHRA and CDR2 YSYEKL. CDR3 amino acids: CASSQDPDSPGAFF. CDR3 in DNA: TGCGCCAGCAGCCAAGATCCGGACTCCCCCGGGGCTTTCTTT.

This clonotype was detected only a few times. J is TRBJ1-2 and V is TRBV20-1; 7 positions agree with TRBD1. Per germline, CDR1 DFQATT and CDR2 SNEGSKA (reference sequence). The CDR3 length is 15 residues. Trimming cost V 1 base and J 8 bases; bases outside gene matches: 13. CDR3 in DNA: TGCAGTGCTAGAGGCTCCGGGACAGCTATCGAGGGCTACACCTTC. Its protein product is CSARGSGTAIEGYTF.

The V gene is TRBV10-3, the J gene TRBJ2-1, with D maybe TRBD1 (5 bases). The CDR3 loop spans 13 amino acids. Trimming removed 6 bases at V and 2 bases at J, with 8 bases between. Germline values: CDR1 ENHRY, CDR2 SYGVKD. The CDR3 DNA sequence: TGTGCCATCAGGACAGACGCCTACAATGAGCAGTTCTTC. Translating gives CAIRTDAYNEQFF.

The chain recombines TRBV20-1 with TRBJ2-7; the match to TRBD2 covers 8 bases. Germline-derived CDR1 and CDR2 are DFQATT and SNEGSKA (reference sequence). The length of the CDR3 is 15 residues. V shed 0 bases, J shed 2 bases, and the junction held 6 bases outside the gene matches. CDR3 sequence (DNA): TGCAGTGCTAGAGACTATAGCGGGAAACCCTACGAGCAGTACTTC. This codes for CSARDYSGKPYEQYF.

Only a few counts were recorded for this clonotype. The chain links TRBV20-1 to TRBJ2-5; D unclear. V dropped 7 bases and J dropped 1 base, with 13 bases sitting between them. CDR3 length equals 13 residues. Germline lookup yields CDR1 DFQATT and CDR2 SNEGSKA (reference sequence). CDR3 sequence (DNA): TGCAGTGGTGTCCGGCAGCCCCAAGAGACCCAGTACTTC. This translates into CSGVRQPQETQYF.

To note about this clonotype: This could be a read error, since a much larger clone is one nucleotide away. The chain joins TRBV20-1 to TRBJ1-5; D possibly corresponds to TRBD1 (6 bases). The CDR3 consists of 13 residues. Germline V gene data show CDR1 as DFQATT and CDR2 as SNEGSKA (reference sequence). The ends were cut back, 3 bases at V and 3 bases at J, with 9 bases in the middle. The CDR3 is CSASGDTNQPQHF. CDR3 DNA: TGCAGTGCTAGTGGGGACACCAATCAGCCCCAGCATTTT.

The rearrangement uses TRBV20-1 and TRBJ2-1; D is unclear. The CDR3 is 13 residues long. Germline lookup yields CDR1 DFQATT and CDR2 SNEGSKA (reference sequence). V gave up 6 bases and J gave up 5 bases, with 14 bases separating them. The CDR3 DNA reads as TGCAGTGCCCGGACCTTAGAGAACAATGAGCAGTTCTTC. Translation gives CSARTLENNEQFF.